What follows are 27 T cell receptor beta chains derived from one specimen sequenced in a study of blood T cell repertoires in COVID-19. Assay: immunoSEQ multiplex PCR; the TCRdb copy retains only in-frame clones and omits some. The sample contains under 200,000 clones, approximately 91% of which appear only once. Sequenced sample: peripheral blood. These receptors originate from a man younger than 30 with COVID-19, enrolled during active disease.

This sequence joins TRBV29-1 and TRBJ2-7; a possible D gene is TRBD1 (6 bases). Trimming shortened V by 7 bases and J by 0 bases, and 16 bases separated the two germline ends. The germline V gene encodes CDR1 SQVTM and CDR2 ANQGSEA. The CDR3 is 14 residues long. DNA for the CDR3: TGCAGCGCCCTCAGGGGTGTTAGCTCCTACGAGCAGTACTTC. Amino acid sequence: CSALRGVSSYEQYF.

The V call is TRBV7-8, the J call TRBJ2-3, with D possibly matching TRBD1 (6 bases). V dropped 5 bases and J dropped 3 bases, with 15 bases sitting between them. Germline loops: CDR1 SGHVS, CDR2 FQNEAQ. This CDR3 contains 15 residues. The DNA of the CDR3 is TGTGCCAGCAGCACCCGGGACATGGTTACAGATACGCAGTATTTT. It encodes CASSTRDMVTDTQYF.

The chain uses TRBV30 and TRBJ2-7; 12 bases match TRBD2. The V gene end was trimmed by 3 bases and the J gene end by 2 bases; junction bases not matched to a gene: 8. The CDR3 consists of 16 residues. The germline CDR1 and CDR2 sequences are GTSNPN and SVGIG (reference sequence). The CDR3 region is CAWRQGLAGPTYEQYF. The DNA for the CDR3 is TGTGCCTGGAGACAGGGACTAGCGGGTCCGACCTACGAGCAGTACTTC.

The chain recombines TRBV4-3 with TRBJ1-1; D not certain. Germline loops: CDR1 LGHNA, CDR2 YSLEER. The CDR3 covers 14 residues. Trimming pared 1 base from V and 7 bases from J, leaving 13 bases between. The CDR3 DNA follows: TGCGCCAGCAGCCAAGGGCGGCTGTCTGATGAAGCTTTCTTT. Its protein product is CASSQGRLSDEAFF.

The CDR3 region has the DNA TGTGCCAGCAGCTTGGGGACAGTCTCTCAGCCCCAGCATTTT. Its protein product is CASSLGTVSQPQHF. The chain combines TRBV5-6 with TRBJ1-5, with TRBD1 as a possible D gene (6 bases). Germline V gene data show CDR1 as SGHDT and CDR2 as YYEEEE. V dropped 0 bases and J dropped 6 bases, with 10 bases sitting between them. This CDR3 contains 14 residues.

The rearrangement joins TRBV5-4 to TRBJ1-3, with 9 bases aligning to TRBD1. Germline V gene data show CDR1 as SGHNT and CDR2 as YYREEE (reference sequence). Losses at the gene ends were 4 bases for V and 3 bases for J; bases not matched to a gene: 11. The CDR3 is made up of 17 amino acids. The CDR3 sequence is CASSNPLTGGSGNTIYF. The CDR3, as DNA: TGTGCCAGCAGCAACCCTTTGACAGGGGGAAGTGGAAACACCATATATTTT.

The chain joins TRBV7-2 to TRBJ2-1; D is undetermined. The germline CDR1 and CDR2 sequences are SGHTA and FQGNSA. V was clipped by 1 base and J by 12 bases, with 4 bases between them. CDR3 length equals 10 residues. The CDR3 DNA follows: TGTGCCAGCAGCTTAGTCGTGCAGTTCTTC. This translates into CASSLVVQFF.

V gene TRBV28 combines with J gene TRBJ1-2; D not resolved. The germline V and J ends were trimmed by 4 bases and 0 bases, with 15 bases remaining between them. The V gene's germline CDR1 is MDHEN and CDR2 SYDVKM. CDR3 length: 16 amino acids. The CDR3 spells CASSWKIELSNYGYTF. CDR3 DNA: TGTGCCAGCAGTTGGAAAATTGAACTATCTAACTATGGCTACACCTTC.

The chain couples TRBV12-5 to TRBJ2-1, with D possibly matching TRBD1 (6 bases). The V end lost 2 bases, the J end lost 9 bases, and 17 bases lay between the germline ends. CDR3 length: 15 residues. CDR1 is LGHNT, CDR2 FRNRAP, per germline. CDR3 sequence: CASGLMSGGLGEQFF. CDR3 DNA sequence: TGTGCTAGTGGTTTGATGAGTGGGGGCTTAGGTGAGCAGTTCTTC.

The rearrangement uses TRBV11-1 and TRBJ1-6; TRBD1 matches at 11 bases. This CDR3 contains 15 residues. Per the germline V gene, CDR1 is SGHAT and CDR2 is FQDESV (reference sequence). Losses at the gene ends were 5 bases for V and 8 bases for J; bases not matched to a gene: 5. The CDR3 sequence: CASSPGTGGHSPLHF. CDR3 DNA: TGTGCCAGCAGCCCAGGGACAGGGGGACATTCACCCCTCCACTTT. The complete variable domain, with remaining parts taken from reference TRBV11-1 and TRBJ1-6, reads EAEVAQSPRYKITEKSQAVAFWCDPISGHATLYWYRQILGQGPELLVQFQDESVVDDSQLPKDRFSAERLKGVDSTLKIQPAELGDSAMYLCASSPGTGGHSPLHFGNGTRLTVT.

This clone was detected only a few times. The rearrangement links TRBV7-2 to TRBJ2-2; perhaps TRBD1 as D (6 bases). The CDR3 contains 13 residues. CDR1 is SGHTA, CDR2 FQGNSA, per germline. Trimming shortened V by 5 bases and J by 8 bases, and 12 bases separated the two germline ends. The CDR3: CASSGSRGGELFF. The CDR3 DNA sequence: TGTGCCAGCAGCGGATCCAGGGGTGGGGAGCTGTTTTTT.

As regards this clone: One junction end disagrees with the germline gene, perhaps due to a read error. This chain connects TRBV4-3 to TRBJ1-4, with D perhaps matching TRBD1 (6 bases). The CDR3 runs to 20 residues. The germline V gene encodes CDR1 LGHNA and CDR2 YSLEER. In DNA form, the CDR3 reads TGCGCCAGCAGCCAAGATAACGGGTTAGGCCCAGGGGCCCTTAATGAAAAACTGCTTTTT. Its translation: CASSQDNGLGPGALNEKLLF.

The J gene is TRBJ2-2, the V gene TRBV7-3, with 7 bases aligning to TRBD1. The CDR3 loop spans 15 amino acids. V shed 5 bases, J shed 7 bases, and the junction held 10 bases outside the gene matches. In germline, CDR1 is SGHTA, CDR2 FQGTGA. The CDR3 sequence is CASSPRQGQFGELFF. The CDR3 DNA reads TGTGCCAGCAGCCCCCGACAGGGTCAGTTCGGGGAGCTGTTTTTT.

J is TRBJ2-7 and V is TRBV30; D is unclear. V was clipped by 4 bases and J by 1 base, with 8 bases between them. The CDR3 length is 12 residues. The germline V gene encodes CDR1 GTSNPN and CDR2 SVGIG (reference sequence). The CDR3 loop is CAWNVGSYEQYF. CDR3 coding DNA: TGTGCCTGGAATGTCGGGTCCTACGAGCAGTACTTC.

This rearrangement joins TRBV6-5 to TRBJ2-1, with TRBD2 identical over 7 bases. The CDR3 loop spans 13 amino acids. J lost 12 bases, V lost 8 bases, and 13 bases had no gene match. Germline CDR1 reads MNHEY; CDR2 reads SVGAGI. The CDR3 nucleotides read TGTGCCAGCGGGAGGGCACTAGCGAGGGCGCAGTTCTTC. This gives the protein CASGRALARAQFF.

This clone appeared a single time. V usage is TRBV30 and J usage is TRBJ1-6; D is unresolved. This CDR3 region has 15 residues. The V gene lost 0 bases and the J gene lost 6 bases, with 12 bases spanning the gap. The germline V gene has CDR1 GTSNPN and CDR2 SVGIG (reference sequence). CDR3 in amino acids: CAWSVGRQANSPLHF. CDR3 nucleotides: TGTGCCTGGAGTGTAGGGAGACAAGCTAATTCACCCCTCCACTTT.

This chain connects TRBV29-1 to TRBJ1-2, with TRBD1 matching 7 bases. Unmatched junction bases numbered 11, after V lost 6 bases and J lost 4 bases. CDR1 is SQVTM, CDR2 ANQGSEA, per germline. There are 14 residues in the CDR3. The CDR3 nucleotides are TGCAGCGTGCCCCCGAGACAGGGCGCCTATGGCTACACCTTC. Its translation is CSVPPRQGAYGYTF.

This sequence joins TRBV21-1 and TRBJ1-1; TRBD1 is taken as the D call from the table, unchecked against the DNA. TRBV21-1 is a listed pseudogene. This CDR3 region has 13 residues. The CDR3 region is CASSGGGLTEAFF. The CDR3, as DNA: TGTGCCAGCAGCGGGGGCGGTCTCACTGAAGCTTTCTTT.

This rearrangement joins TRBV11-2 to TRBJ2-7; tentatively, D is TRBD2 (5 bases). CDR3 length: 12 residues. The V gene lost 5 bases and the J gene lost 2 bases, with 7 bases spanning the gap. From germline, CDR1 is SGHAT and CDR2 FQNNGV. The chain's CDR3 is CASSPGAYEQYF. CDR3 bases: TGTGCCAGCAGCCCCGGGGCCTACGAGCAGTACTTC.

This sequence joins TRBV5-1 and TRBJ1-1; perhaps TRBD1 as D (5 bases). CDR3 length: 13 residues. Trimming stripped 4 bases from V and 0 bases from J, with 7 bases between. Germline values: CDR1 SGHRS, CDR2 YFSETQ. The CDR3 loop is CASSPGLNTEAFF. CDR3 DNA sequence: TGCGCCAGCAGCCCAGGGTTGAACACTGAAGCTTTCTTT.

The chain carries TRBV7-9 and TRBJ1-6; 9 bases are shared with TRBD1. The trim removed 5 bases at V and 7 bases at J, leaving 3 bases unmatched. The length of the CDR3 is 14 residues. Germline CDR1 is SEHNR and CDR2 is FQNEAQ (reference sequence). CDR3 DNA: TGTGCCAGCAGCCCCGACAGGGGGAATTCACCCCTCCACTTT. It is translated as CASSPDRGNSPLHF.

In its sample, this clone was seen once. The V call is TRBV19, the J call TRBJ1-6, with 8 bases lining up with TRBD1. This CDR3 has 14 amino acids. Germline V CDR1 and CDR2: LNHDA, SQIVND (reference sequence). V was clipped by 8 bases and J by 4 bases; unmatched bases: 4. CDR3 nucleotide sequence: TGTGCCAGTCGGACAGGGAGATATAATTCACCCCTCCACTTT. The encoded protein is CASRTGRYNSPLHF. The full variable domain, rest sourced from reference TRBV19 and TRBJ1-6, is DGGITQSPKYLFRKEGQNVTLSCEQNLNHDAMYWYRQDPGQGLRLIYYSQIVNDFQKGDIAEGYSVSREKKESFPLTVTSAQKNPTAFYLCASRTGRYNSPLHFGNGTRLTVT.

The DNA for the CDR3 is TGTGCCAGCTTCTCGGGATTCGATGAGCAGTTCTTC. Protein sequence: CASFSGFDEQFF. The V and J genes are TRBV6-6 and TRBJ2-1, with a weak D call TRBD2 (5 bases). Between the trimmed V and J ends, which lost 8 bases and 8 bases, there was a span of 13 bases. Germline lookup yields CDR1 MNHNY and CDR2 SVGAGI (reference sequence). CDR3 length: 12 amino acids.

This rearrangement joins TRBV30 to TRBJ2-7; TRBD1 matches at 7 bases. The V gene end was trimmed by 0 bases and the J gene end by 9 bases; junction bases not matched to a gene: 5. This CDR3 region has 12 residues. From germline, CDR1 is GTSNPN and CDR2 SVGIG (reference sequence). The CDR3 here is CAWSVQGVVQYF. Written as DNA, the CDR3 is TGTGCCTGGAGTGTCCAGGGGGTCGTGCAGTACTTC. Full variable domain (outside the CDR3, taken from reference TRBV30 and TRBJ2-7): SQTIHQWPATLVQPVGSPLSLECTVEGTSNPNLYWYRQAAGRGLQLLFYSVGIGQISSEVPQNLSASRPQDRQFILSSKKLLLSDSGFYLCAWSVQGVVQYFGPGTRLTVT.

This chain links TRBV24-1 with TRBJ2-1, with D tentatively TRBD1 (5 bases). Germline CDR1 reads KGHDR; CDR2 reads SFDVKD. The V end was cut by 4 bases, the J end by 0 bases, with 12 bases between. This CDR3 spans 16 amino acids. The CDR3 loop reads CATSDLGHDSYNEQFF. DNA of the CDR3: TGTGCCACCAGTGACTTGGGGCATGACTCCTACAATGAGCAGTTCTTC.

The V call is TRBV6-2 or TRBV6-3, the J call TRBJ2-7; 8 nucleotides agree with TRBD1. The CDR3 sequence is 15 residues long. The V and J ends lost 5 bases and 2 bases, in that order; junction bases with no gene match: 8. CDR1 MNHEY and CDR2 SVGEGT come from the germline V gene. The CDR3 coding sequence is TGTGCCAGCAGTCCCGGACAGGGTATTGCCTACGAGCAGTACTTC. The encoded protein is CASSPGQGIAYEQYF.

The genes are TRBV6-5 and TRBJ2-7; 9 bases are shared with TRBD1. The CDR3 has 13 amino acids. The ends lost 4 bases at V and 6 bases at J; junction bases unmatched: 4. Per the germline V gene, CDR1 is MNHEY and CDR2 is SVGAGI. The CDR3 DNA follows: TGTGCCAGCAGTTGGACAGGGGTGGGCGAGCAGTACTTC. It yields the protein CASSWTGVGEQYF.